The present T cell receptor (beta chain) was sequenced within a study of T cells after yellow fever vaccination. TCRdb processed the 5' RACE reads anew with MiXCR; each CDR3 protein has one entry. This table has some 300,000 distinct CDR3 sequences, about 10% appearing once. For this clonotype: The antigen is undetermined.

Whole-study findings and limits: Contaminants from the bulk population, in the form of abundant clonotypes, could be found in FACS-sorted repertoires. Post-booster repertoires contained most primary-vaccination clones again (almost 97% CD4, over 70% CD8).

This receptor was identified in a man aged 18 to 30 who received the YFV17D yellow fever vaccine. The material sequenced was CD4+ T cells sorted from PBMCs, taken 45 days after the yellow fever booster vaccination.

In nucleotides, the CDR3 is TGTGCCAGCTCACCGGCGGGGGGTCCCTCCTACGAGCAGTACTTC. Amino acid sequence: CASSPAGGPSYEQYF. The chain links TRBV18 to TRBJ2-7; 8 bases match TRBD2. Germline CDR1 and CDR2: KGHSH and LQKENI. CDR3 size: 15 residues. J gave up 0 bases and V 3 bases, and 4 bases lay outside the gene matches.